The 13 T cell receptor beta chains given below trace back to one sample, sequenced in a study of breast tumors, draining lymph nodes, adjacent tissues. Axillary draining lymph nodes of breast cancer patients supplied the node samples. TCRdb called the multiplex PCR reads again in MiXCR, with one record for every CDR3 protein. The sample carries roughly 80,000 distinct CDR3 sequences, roughly 19% recorded once. Sequenced: axillary lymph node tissue. The receptor source for this set is a female donor with breast cancer. Some clones in this sample may be carry-over from other donors' samples.

This clonotype has a count of ten or more. The genes are TRBV5-1 and TRBJ2-1, with TRBD1 as a possible D gene (6 bases). Germline values: CDR1 SGHRS, CDR2 YFSETQ. The CDR3 has 15 amino acids. V was trimmed by 0 bases and J by 4 bases, leaving 11 bases between them. Here the CDR3 DNA reads TGCGCCAGCAGCTTGGCCGGAGGACAGTACAATGAGCAGTTCTTC. It codes for CASSLAGGQYNEQFF. Full variable domain (remainder filled in from reference TRBV5-1 and TRBJ2-1): KAGVTQTPRYLIKTRGQQVTLSCSPISGHRSVSWYQQTPGQGLQFLFEYFSETQRNKGNFPGRFSGRQFSNSRSEMNVSTLELGDSALYLCASSLAGGQYNEQFFGPGTRLTVL.

This clonotype came up a few times. The rearrangement uses TRBV4-3 and TRBJ2-1; 10 positions agree with TRBD1. From germline, CDR1 is LGHNA and CDR2 YSLEER. The V segment lost 3 bases and the J segment 2 bases; nucleotides outside the gene matches: 4. This CDR3 contains 16 residues. The DNA for the CDR3 is TGCGCCAGCAGCCAGGGGACAGGGGTCACCTACAATGAGCAGTTCTTC. It encodes CASSQGTGVTYNEQFF.

The sample holds many counts of this clonotype. This chain joins TRBV7-9 and TRBJ1-3, with D uncertain. Trimming removed 8 bases from V and 3 bases from J, with 8 bases in between. Germline CDR1 is SEHNR and CDR2 is FQNEAQ (reference sequence). The CDR3 has 12 amino acids. The CDR3 loop reads CASRSGGNTIYF. CDR3 DNA: TGTGCCAGCCGGTCGGGTGGAAACACCATATATTTT.

The chain carries TRBV20-1 and TRBJ1-1; D is ambiguous. Looked up from germline, CDR1 is DFQATT and CDR2 is SNEGSKA (reference sequence). With 5 bases removed from V and 3 bases from J, the gap between germline ends came to 10 bases. This CDR3 is 12 amino acids long. CDR3 DNA: TGCAGTGCTGTTTCGAGGGACACTGAAGCTTTCTTT. Translated, it gives CSAVSRDTEAFF.

This clonotype was recorded at least ten times. This chain links TRBV12-3 or TRBV12-4 with TRBJ1-3; D uncertain. The CDR3 is 13 residues long. Trimming took off 5 bases at V and 8 bases at J, with 13 bases between the two ends. The CDR3 DNA reads as TGTGCCAGCAGTCATAGTGCGGAAGACACCATATATTTT. It encodes CASSHSAEDTIYF.

This clonotype was observed many times. The chain is built from TRBV7-2 and TRBJ2-3, with 8 bases matching TRBD1. The V segment lost 3 bases and the J segment 3 bases; nucleotides outside the gene matches: 5. This CDR3 is 15 amino acids long. From germline, CDR1 is SGHTA and CDR2 FQGNSA. CDR3 DNA sequence: TGTGCCAGCAGCTTTTTTGACAGGGGAACAGATACGCAGTATTTT. This translates into CASSFFDRGTDTQYF.

This clonotype was seen many times. The chain recombines TRBV6-5 with TRBJ2-2; 11 bases align to TRBD2. The J segment lost 4 bases and the V segment lost 6 bases, leaving 7 bases of the junction unmatched. Germline values: CDR1 MNHEY, CDR2 SVGAGI. The length of the CDR3 is 16 residues. The CDR3 region is CASRKPGTSGTGELFF. CDR3 in DNA: TGTGCCAGCAGAAAACCCGGGACTAGCGGCACCGGGGAGCTGTTTTTT.

This clonotype was observed at least ten times. The J gene is TRBJ2-2, the V gene TRBV4-2; TRBD2 matches at 14 bases. V shed 2 bases and J 6 bases; nucleotides not matched to a gene: 2. Germline V CDR1 and CDR2: LGHNA, YNFKEQ. The CDR3 sequence is 16 residues long. The CDR3, as DNA: TGTGCCAGCAGCCAAACGACTAGCGGGAGGGCCGGGGAGCTGTTTTTT. Protein sequence: CASSQTTSGRAGELFF.

The V call is TRBV20-1, the J call TRBJ1-1; the D is unclear. V lost 6 bases to trimming and J lost 3 bases, with 17 bases between them. The CDR3 extends over 14 amino acids. From germline, CDR1 is DFQATT and CDR2 SNEGSKA (reference sequence). The DNA of the CDR3 is TGCAGTGCCTCAGAGATCGGCGGGTACACTGAAGCTTTCTTT. It translates to CSASEIGGYTEAFF.

Ten or more counts support this clonotype. The rearrangement links TRBV9 to TRBJ2-1; 12 nucleotides line up with TRBD2. CDR1 and CDR2 from the germline V gene are SGDLS and YYNGEE. The CDR3 extends over 15 amino acids. Trimming at V came to 2 bases and at J to 5 bases, leaving 2 bases not matched to a gene. CDR3 in amino acids: CASSVGLAGDNEQFF. CDR3 in DNA: TGTGCCAGCAGCGTGGGACTAGCGGGTGACAATGAGCAGTTCTTC.

This clonotype was detected many times. The chain uses TRBV12-3 or TRBV12-4 and TRBJ1-5; D uncertain. The CDR3 runs to 15 residues. The V gene lost 1 base and the J gene lost 2 bases, with 9 bases spanning the gap. CDR3 in amino acids: CASSLGRIRNQPQHF. CDR3 bases: TGTGCCAGCAGTTTAGGACGGATTCGCAATCAGCCCCAGCATTTT.

This clonotype was observed many times. V is TRBV19 and J is TRBJ2-1; no clear D gene. There are 13 residues in the CDR3. CDR1 LNHDA and CDR2 SQIVND come from the germline V gene (reference sequence). V was cut by 6 bases and J by 5 bases, with 11 bases left in between. CDR3 bases: TGTGCCAGTAGGGGGTGGGGTGACAATGAGCAGTTCTTC. This encodes CASRGWGDNEQFF.

Note on this clonotype: A much larger clone lies a single base off, so this may be a read error. The chain carries TRBV2 and TRBJ1-5; D is perhaps TRBD1 (5 bases). V was clipped by 5 bases and J by 10 bases, with 18 bases between them. Germline-derived CDR1 and CDR2 are SNHLY and FYNNEI. The CDR3 extends over 14 amino acids. This CDR3 reads CASSQHTGREPQHF. DNA of the CDR3: TGTGCCAGCAGTCAACACACAGGACGGGAACCCCAGCATTTT.